These T cell receptor beta chains were read from a single sample in a study of blood T cell repertoires in COVID-19. The method was immunoSEQ multiplex PCR; TCRdb's version includes in-frame clones alone and lacks a portion of them. In the table there are roughly 63,000 clones, about 80% of which are singletons. The source material was peripheral blood. Every receptor here comes from a human donor in a cohort sampled during active COVID-19. Both conserved end residues are part of each CDR3. D genes are given only for firm matches. Only part of the rows carry a size: once, few, many, or a class if the clone is expanded.

d_gene,len,v_gene,abundance,j_gene,CDR3nt,CDR3aa
TRBD1,15,TRBV6-2/TRBV6-3,few,TRBJ1-5,TGTGCCAGCAGTTACTCAACAGGGGGCGATCAGCCCCAGCATTTT,CASSYSTGGDQPQHF
.,13,TRBV30,.,TRBJ2-5,TGTGCCTGGAGTGCGGTTACCCAAGAGACCCAGTACTTC,CAWSAVTQETQYF
.,11,TRBV29-1,.,TRBJ2-2,TGCAGCGTTGGTTCGGGGAGCCGGCTGTTTTTT,CSVGSGSRLFF
TRBD2,19,TRBV19,.,TRBJ2-7,TGTGCCAGTAGTGCCCGGACTAGCGGGAGCACAACCTACATCTACGAGCAGTACTTC,CASSARTSGSTTYIYEQYF
.,14,TRBV21-1,once,TRBJ2-1,TGTGCCAGCACCTTAACGGGAGTAGACAATGAGCAGTTCTTC,CASTLTGVDNEQFF
.,15,TRBV6-5,once,TRBJ2-1,TGTGCCAGCAGTCCCCGAGGTGGGAGTATGGATGAGCAGTTCTTC,CASSPRGGSMDEQFF
TRBD2,15,TRBV13,few,TRBJ2-7,TGTGCCAGCAGCCACCGTGGCGGGAGCTCCTACGAGCAGTACTTC,CASSHRGGSSYEQYF
.,11,TRBV5-4,.,TRBJ2-7,TGTGCCAGCACCGTGGCAGGGGAGCAGTACTTC,CASTVAGEQYF
TRBD1,12,TRBV3-1/TRBV3-2,.,TRBJ1-1,TGTGCCAGCCGAACGGAGGGGGCTGGGGCTTTCTTT,CASRTEGAGAFF
TRBD2,16,TRBV9,.,TRBJ2-1,TGTGCCAGCAGCGTAGGTTTACTAGCGGGAGTTGGTGAGCAGTTCTTC,CASSVGLLAGVGEQFF
TRBD1,13,TRBV5-1,few,TRBJ1-2,TGCGCCAGCAGCTCGGACAGGGGGCTTGGCTACACCTTC,CASSSDRGLGYTF